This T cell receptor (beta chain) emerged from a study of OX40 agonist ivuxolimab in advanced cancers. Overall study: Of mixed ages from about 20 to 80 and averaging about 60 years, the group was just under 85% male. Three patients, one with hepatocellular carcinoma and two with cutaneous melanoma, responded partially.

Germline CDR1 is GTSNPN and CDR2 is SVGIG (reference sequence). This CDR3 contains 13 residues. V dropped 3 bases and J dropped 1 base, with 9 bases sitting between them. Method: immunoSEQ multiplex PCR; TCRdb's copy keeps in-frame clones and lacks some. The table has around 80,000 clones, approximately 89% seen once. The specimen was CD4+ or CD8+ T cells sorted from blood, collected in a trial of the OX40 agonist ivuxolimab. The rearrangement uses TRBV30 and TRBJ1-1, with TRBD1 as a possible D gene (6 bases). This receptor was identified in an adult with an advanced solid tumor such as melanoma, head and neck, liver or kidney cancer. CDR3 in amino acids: CAWRGTRNTEAFF. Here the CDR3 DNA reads TGTGCCTGGAGGGGGACAAGGAACACTGAAGCTTTCTTT.